The entry that follows covers one TCR beta chain sequence. This record belongs to a study of blood T cell repertoires in COVID-19. Study as a whole: Samples representing acute and convalescent COVID-19 were sourced from the United States, Italy and Spain.

In the original analysis: Estimation of nucleated cell counts was performed using reference gene primer amplification. TCRdb's copy holds only in-frame clones and misses some; the assay was immunoSEQ multiplex PCR. The DNA was the basis for D and trimming; V, J and clone size are from that table. The data hold approximately 170,000 clones, with approximately 80% observed a single time. V was pared by 8 bases and J by 9 bases, with 8 bases of the junction left unmatched. Germline loops: CDR1 MNHEY, CDR2 SMNVEV (reference sequence). CDR3 length: 14 amino acids. The chain has TRBV27 and TRBJ1-6; the match to TRBD1 covers 9 bases. The TCR comes from a man aged 35 to 55 who had recovered from COVID-19. The sequenced sample consisted of PBMCs or T cells enriched from blood (not recorded which). The CDR3 coding sequence is TGTGCCAGCCGACCGGGACAGGGAGCTTCACCCCTCCACTTT. Translating gives CASRPGQGASPLHF.